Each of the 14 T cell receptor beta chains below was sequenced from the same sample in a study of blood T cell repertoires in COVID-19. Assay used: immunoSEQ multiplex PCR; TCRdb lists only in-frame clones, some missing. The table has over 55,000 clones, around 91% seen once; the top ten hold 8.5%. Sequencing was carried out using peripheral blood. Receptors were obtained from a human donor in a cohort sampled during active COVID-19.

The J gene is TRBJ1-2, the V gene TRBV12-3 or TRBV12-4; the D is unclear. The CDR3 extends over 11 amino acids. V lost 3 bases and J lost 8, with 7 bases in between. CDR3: CASSFGRGYTF. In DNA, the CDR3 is TGTGCCAGCAGTTTCGGGAGGGGCTACACCTTC.

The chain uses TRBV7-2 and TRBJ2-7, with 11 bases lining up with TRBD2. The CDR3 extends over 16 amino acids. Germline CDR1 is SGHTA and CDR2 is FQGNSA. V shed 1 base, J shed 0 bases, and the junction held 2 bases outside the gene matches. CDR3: CASSLVAGGSSYEQYF. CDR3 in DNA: TGTGCCAGCAGCTTAGTAGCGGGGGGGAGCTCCTACGAGCAGTACTTC.

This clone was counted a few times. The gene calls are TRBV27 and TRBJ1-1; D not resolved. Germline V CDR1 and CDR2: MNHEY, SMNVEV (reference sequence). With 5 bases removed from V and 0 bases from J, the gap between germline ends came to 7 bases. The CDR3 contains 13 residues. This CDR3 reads CASSPTVNTEAFF. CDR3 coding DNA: TGTGCCAGCAGTCCTACAGTGAACACTGAAGCTTTCTTT.

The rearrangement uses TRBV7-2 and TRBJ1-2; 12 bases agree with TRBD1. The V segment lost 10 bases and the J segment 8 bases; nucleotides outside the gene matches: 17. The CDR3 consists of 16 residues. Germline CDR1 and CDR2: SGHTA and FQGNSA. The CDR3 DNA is TGTGCCACGAAACCGGGACAGGGGGCGTTTTTGCGCGGCTACACCTTC. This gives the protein CATKPGQGAFLRGYTF.

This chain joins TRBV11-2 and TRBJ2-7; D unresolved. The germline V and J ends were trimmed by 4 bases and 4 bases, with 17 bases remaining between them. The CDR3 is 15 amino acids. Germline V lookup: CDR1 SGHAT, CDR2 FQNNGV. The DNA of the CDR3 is TGTGCCAGCAGCTCCTTGGGCCAAAGGTGGTACGAGCAGTACTTC. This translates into CASSSLGQRWYEQYF.

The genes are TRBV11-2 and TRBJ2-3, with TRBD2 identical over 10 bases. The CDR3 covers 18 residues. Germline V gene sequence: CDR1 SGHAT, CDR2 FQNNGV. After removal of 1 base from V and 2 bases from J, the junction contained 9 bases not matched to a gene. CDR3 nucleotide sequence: TGTGCCAGCAGCTTAGGGAGGGCTAGCGGGGGTTCCACAGATACGCAGTATTTT. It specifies CASSLGRASGGSTDTQYF.

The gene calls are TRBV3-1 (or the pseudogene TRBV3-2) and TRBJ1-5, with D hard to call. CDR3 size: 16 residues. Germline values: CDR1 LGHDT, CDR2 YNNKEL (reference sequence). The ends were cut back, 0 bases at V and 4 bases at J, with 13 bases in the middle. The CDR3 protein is CASSQDRPRLNQPQHF. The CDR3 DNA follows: TGTGCCAGCAGCCAAGATCGCCCCCGGTTGAATCAGCCCCAGCATTTT.

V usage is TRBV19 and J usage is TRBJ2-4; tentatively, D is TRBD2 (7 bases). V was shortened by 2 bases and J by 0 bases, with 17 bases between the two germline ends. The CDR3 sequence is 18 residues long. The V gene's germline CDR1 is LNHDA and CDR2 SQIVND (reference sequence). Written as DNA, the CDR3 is TGTGCCAGTAGTATAAGAAGGGGGAGGGGGGAAGCCAAAAACATTCAGTACTTC. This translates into CASSIRRGRGEAKNIQYF.

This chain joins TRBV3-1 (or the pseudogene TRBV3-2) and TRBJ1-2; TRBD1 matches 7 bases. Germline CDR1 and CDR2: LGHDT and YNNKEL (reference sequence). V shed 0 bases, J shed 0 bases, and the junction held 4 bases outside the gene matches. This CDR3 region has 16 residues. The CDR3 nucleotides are TGTGCCAGCAGCCAAGATCCCCAGGGGGCTAACTATGGCTACACCTTC. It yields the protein CASSQDPQGANYGYTF.

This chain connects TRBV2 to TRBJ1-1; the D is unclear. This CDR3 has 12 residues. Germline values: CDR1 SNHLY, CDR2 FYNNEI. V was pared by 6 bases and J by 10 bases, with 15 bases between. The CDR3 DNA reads TGTGCCAGCAGCGGCCTCGACAACGGAGCTTTCTTT. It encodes CASSGLDNGAFF.

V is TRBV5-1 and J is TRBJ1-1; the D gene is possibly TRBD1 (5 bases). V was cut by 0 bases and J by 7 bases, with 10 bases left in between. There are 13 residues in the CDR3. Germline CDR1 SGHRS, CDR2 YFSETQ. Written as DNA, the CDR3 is TGCGCCAGCAGCTTGGAGGGGCCGGTTGAAGCTTTCTTT. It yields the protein CASSLEGPVEAFF.

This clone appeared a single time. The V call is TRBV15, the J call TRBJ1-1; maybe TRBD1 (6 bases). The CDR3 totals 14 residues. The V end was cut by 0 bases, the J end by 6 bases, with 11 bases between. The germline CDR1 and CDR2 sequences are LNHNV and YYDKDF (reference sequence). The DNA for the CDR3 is TGTGCCACCAGCAGAGATGGACAGTCGCCTGAAGCTTTCTTT. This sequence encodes CATSRDGQSPEAFF.

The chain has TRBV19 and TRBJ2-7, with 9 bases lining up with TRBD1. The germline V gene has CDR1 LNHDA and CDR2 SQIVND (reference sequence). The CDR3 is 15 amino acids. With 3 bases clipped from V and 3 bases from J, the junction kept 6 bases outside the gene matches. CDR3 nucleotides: TGTGCCAGTAGTATCGGAACAGGGGGCTTCTACGAGCAGTACTTC. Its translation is CASSIGTGGFYEQYF.

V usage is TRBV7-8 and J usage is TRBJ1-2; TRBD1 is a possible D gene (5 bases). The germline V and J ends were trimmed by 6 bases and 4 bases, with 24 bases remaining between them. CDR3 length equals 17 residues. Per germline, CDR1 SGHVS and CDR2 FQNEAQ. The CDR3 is CASSFSPGTHSTYGYTF. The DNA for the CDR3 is TGTGCCAGCAGTTTTTCCCCCGGGACTCACTCTACCTATGGCTACACCTTC.